The clone carrying this T cell receptor beta chain was counted a few times. This specimen belongs to a study of cytomegalovirus exposure and HLA in healthy donors. Germline loops: CDR1 WSHSY, CDR2 SAAADI. V shed 2 bases and J shed 8 bases, with 15 bases lying between them. CDR3 length: 15 residues. With 60 Vbeta and 13 Jbeta primers, the PCR was carried out. Here immunoSEQ multiplex PCR was the method, and the copy in TCRdb shows in-frame clones only, minus some. This sample has some 150,000 clones; approximately 78% occur once, and the top ten carry around 3%. The J gene is TRBJ1-4, the V gene TRBV10-2; D is possibly TRBD1 (5 bases). The sample consisted of PBMCs. The TCR comes from a middle-aged man in good health and CMV-seropositive. CDR3 nucleotide sequence: TGCGCCAGCAGTGAGCGAGGAAGGGGTAACGAAAAACTGTTTTTT. Encoded protein: CASSERGRGNEKLFF.